This T cell receptor beta chain came from a study of blood T cell repertoires in COVID-19. In the study overall: Sources were T cells, B-cell-depleted T cells, or PBMCs; the material itself was cDNA or gDNA.

Original processing methods: Estimation of nucleated cell counts relied on the amplification of reference gene primers. Generated by immunoSEQ multiplex PCR, the TCRdb table keeps only in-frame clones and is missing some. V, J and clone size are taken as reported in that table, and D and trimming were inferred from the DNA itself. Here the sample spans about 300,000 clones, about 87% being singletons. V dropped 2 bases and J dropped 5; count of bases not matched to a gene: 6. There are 16 residues in the CDR3. The germline gives CDR1 LNHDA, CDR2 SQIVND (reference sequence). Specimen: peripheral blood. The clonotype originates from a woman aged 25 to 39 who had recovered from COVID-19. The chain combines TRBV19 with TRBJ2-3; 11 positions agree with TRBD1. The CDR3 DNA is TGTGCCAGTAGTATAAGTCGGGACAGGGGGATAGATACGCAGTATTTT. Its translation: CASSISRDRGIDTQYF. Full variable domain (outside the CDR3, taken from reference TRBV19 and TRBJ2-3): DGGITQSPKYLFRKEGQNVTLSCEQNLNHDAMYWYRQDPGQGLRLIYYSQIVNDFQKGDIAEGYSVSREKKESFPLTVTSAQKNPTAFYLCASSISRDRGIDTQYFGPGTRLTVL.